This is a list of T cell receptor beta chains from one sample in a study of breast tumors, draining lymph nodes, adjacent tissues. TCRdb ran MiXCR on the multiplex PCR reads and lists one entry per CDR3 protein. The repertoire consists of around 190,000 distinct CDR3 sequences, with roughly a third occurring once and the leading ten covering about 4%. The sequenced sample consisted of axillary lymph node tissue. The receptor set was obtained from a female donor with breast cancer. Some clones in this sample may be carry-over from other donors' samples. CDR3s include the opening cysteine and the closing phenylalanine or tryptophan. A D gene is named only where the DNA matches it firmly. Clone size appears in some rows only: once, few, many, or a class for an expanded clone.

DNA: TGCGCCAGCATGAGAGACGGGGGCTCCTCCACTAATGAAAAACTGTTTTTT
CDR3: CASMRDGGSSTNEKLFF
J: TRBJ1-4
length: 17
size: many
D: .
V: TRBV10-1

DNA: TGTGCCAGCAGCCCCCGGGACTCCTACAATGAGCAGTTCTTC
CDR3: CASSPRDSYNEQFF
J: TRBJ2-1
length: 14
size: many
D: .
V: TRBV9

DNA: TGTGCCAGCAGCTTAGTAGGGGGGGCGGGACAGCCCCAGCATTTT
CDR3: CASSLVGGAGQPQHF
J: TRBJ1-5
length: 15
size: many
D: .
V: TRBV7-2

DNA: TGTGCCAGCAGCTTAGTCGTTACGCGGGGACCAGAAGCTTTCTTT
CDR3: CASSLVVTRGPEAFF
J: TRBJ1-1
length: 15
size: .
D: .
V: TRBV7-2

DNA: TGTGCCAGCAGTCGGACAGGGTTTAACTATGGCTACACCTTC
CDR3: CASSRTGFNYGYTF
J: TRBJ1-2
length: 14
size: .
D: TRBD1
V: TRBV12-3/TRBV12-4

DNA: TGTGCCAGCAGCCCGCGTCCGGGAAGGCCCTTTAATGAAAAACTGTTTTTT
CDR3: CASSPRPGRPFNEKLFF
J: TRBJ1-4
length: 17
size: many
D: .
V: TRBV13

DNA: TGTGCCAGCAGTTTATCCCCTCCGTCAGAGCAGTACTTC
CDR3: CASSLSPPSEQYF
J: TRBJ2-7
length: 13
size: few
D: .
V: TRBV27

DNA: TGCAGTGCTTCCTGGGCAATTTATGGCTACACCTTC
CDR3: CSASWAIYGYTF
J: TRBJ1-2
length: 12
size: .
D: .
V: TRBV20-1

DNA: TGTGCCAGCAGGTCCGGGACTAGCGGGACCGAGCAGTACTTC
CDR3: CASRSGTSGTEQYF
J: TRBJ2-7
length: 14
size: .
D: TRBD2
V: TRBV6-1

DNA: TGTGCCAGCAGCCTCTCCCTCCCCCTAGCGGGAGGGTCCAATGAGCAGTTCTTC
CDR3: CASSLSLPLAGGSNEQFF
J: TRBJ2-1
length: 18
size: many
D: TRBD2
V: TRBV11-2

DNA: TGCGCCAGCAGCCAGCTGATGGGTACGAGGACGTACTACGAGCAGTACTTC
CDR3: CASSQLMGTRTYYEQYF
J: TRBJ2-7
length: 17
size: .
D: .
V: TRBV4-1

DNA: TGTGCCAGCATTCGGGACAGGGGGCGGATTAACTCCTACGAGCAGTACTTC
CDR3: CASIRDRGRINSYEQYF
J: TRBJ2-7
length: 17
size: .
D: TRBD1
V: TRBV6-1

DNA: TGCGCCAGCAGCCAGCATCTGGGACAGCATATGAACGAGCAGTACTTC
CDR3: CASSQHLGQHMNEQYF
J: TRBJ2-7
length: 16
size: many
D: TRBD1
V: TRBV4-1

DNA: TGTGCCAGCAGCTCCGGGGGGGCCAGCGGGGAGCTGTTTTTT
CDR3: CASSSGGASGELFF
J: TRBJ2-2
length: 14
size: many
D: TRBD2
V: TRBV11-3

DNA: TGCGCCAGCAGCTTGGCCCCGAGAGGGCTCGGGCAGCCCCAGCATTTT
CDR3: CASSLAPRGLGQPQHF
J: TRBJ1-5
length: 16
size: .
D: .
V: TRBV5-1

DNA: TGCAGTGCCGGGACAGGTGCATCCGAAGCTTTCTTT
CDR3: CSAGTGASEAFF
J: TRBJ1-1
length: 12
size: .
D: TRBD1
V: TRBV20-1

DNA: TGTGCCAGCAGTGTTAGGTACCAAGAGACCCAGTACTTC
CDR3: CASSVRYQETQYF
J: TRBJ2-5
length: 13
size: many
D: .
V: TRBV2

DNA: TGTGCCAGCAGCACAGGGGGGGGGCACAATGAGCAGTTCTTC
CDR3: CASSTGGGHNEQFF
J: TRBJ2-1
length: 14
size: many
D: .
V: TRBV9

DNA: TGTGCCAGTGCCGGGGATAATGAAAAACTGTTTTTT
CDR3: CASAGDNEKLFF
J: TRBJ1-4
length: 12
size: many
D: .
V: TRBV2

DNA: TGCAGTGCTAGAGATGAGAAAGGGACCTACGAGCAGTACTTC
CDR3: CSARDEKGTYEQYF
J: TRBJ2-7
length: 14
size: many
D: .
V: TRBV20-1